This T cell receptor (beta chain) came from a study of shared clonotypes between healthy human individuals. This clone was detected only once. The germline V gene encodes CDR1 SNHLY and CDR2 FYNNEI. V shed 5 bases and J shed 3 bases, with 10 bases lying between them. The CDR3 runs to 14 residues. Produced via immunoSEQ multiplex PCR; TCRdb's table is partial and in-frame only. The sample holds around 1.1 million clones, roughly 74% seen once. The specimen was memory CD4+ T cells from PBMCs. Sample subset: CD45RA-negative fraction. The V call is TRBV2, the J call TRBJ1-4; TRBD1 is a possible D gene (5 bases). The receptor comes from a man younger than 30 in good health. Some clones in this sample may be carry-over from other donors' samples. Here the CDR3 DNA reads TGTGCCAGCAGTAGGGTGGGGGCTAATGAAAAACTGTTTTTT. Its protein product is CASSRVGANEKLFF. The complete variable domain, with remaining parts taken from reference TRBV2 and TRBJ1-4, reads EPEVTQTPSHQVTQMGQEVILRCVPISNHLYFYWYRQILGQKVEFLVSFYNNEISEKSEIFDDQFSVERPDGSNFTLKIRSTKLEDSAMYFCASSRVGANEKLFFGSGTQLSVL.